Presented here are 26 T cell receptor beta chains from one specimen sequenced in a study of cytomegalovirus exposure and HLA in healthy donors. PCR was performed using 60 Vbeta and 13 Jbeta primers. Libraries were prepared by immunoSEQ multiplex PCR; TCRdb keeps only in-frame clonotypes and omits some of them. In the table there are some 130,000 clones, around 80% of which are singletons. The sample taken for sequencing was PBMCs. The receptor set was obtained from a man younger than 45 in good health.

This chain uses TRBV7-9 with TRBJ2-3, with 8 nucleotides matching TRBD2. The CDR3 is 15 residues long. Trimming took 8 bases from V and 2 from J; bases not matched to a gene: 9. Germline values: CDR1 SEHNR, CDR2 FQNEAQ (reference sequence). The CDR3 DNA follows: TGTGCCAGCCTACAAAGCGGGAGCCCCACAGATACGCAGTATTTT. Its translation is CASLQSGSPTDTQYF. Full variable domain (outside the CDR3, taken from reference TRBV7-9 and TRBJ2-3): DTGVSQNPRHKITKRGQNVTFRCDPISEHNRLYWYRQTLGQGPEFLTYFQNEAQLEKSRLLSDRFSAERPKGSFSTLEIQRTEQGDSAMYLCASLQSGSPTDTQYFGPGTRLTVL.

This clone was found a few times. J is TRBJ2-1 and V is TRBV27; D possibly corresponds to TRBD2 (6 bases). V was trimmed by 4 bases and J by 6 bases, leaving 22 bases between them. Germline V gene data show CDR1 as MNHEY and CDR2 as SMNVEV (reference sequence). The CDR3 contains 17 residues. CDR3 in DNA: TGTGCCAGCAGTTCCCCCTTCCTTAGCGGACCGTCCAATGAGCAGTTCTTC. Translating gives CASSSPFLSGPSNEQFF.

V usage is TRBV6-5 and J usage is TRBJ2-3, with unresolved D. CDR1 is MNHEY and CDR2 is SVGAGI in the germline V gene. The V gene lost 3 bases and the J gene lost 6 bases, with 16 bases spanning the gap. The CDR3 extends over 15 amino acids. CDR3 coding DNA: TGTGCCAGCAGTTATTCGTTTATTTACGGGGATACGCAGTATTTT. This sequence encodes CASSYSFIYGDTQYF.

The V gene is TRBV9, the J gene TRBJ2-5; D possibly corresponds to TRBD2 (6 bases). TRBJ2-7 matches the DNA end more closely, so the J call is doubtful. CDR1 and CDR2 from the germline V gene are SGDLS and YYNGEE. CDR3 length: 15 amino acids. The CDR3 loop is CASSVSGVSSYEQYF. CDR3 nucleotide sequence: TGTGCCAGCAGCGTATCGGGGGTGAGCTCCTACGAGCAGTACTTC.

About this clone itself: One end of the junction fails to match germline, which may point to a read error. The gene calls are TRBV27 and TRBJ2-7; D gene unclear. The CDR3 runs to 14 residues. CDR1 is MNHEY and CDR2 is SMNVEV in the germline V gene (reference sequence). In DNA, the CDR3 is TGTGCCAGCAGTTTAGCCCTTCGCGGATACGAGCAGTCCTTC. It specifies CASSLALRGYEQSF.

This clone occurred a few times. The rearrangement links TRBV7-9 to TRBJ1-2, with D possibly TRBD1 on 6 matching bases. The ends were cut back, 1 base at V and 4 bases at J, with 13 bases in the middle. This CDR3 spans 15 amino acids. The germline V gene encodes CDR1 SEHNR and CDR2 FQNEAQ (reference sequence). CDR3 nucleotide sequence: TGTGCCAGCAGCTTAGATCTGACAGGAGCCTATGGCTACACCTTC. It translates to CASSLDLTGAYGYTF.

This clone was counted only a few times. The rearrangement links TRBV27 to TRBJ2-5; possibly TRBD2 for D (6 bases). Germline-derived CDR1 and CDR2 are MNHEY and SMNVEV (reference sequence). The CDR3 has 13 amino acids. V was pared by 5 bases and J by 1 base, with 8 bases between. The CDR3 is CASSRDFQETQYF. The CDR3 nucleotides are TGTGCCAGCAGTAGGGACTTCCAAGAGACCCAGTACTTC.

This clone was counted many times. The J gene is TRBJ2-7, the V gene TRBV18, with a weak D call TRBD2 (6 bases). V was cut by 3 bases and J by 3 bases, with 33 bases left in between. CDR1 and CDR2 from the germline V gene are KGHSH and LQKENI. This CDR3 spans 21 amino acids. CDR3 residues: CASSPSGRASPPWTGRYEQYF. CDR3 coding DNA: TGTGCCAGCTCACCTAGCGGCAGGGCTTCTCCTCCCTGGACGGGACGCTACGAGCAGTACTTC.

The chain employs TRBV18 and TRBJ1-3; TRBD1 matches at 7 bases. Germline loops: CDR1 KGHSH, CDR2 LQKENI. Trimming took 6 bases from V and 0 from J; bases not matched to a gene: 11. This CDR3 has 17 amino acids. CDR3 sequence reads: CASSPRQGTSSGNTIYF. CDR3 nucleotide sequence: TGTGCCAGCTCCCCCCGACAGGGTACGAGCTCTGGAAACACCATATATTTT. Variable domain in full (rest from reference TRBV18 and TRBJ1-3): NAGVMQNPRHLVRRRGQEARLRCSPMKGHSHVYWYRQLPEEGLKFMVYLQKENIIDESGMPKERFSAEFPKEGPSILRIQQVVRGDSAAYFCASSPRQGTSSGNTIYFGEGSWLTVV.

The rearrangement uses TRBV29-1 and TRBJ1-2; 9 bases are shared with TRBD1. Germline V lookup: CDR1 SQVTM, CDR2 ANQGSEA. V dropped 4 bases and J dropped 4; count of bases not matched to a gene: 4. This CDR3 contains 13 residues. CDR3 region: CSVGGTGSYGYTF. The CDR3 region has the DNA TGCAGCGTTGGTGGGACAGGGAGCTATGGCTACACCTTC.

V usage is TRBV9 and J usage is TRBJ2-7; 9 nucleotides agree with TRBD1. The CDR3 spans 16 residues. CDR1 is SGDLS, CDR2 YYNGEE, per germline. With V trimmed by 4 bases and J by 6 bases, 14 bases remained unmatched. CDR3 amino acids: CASSPPAGGQGSEQYF. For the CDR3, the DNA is TGTGCCAGCAGCCCTCCCGCCGGGGGACAGGGAAGCGAGCAGTACTTC.

CDR3 nucleotides: TGCAGCGTCCTTCGCAGGGGGGCCGGGGAGCTGTTTTTT. As protein: CSVLRRGAGELFF. The chain employs TRBV29-1 and TRBJ2-2; tentative D call: TRBD1 (7 bases). The CDR3 is made up of 13 amino acids. Germline CDR1 SQVTM, CDR2 ANQGSEA. Trimming took 6 bases from V and 6 from J, leaving 14 bases between them.

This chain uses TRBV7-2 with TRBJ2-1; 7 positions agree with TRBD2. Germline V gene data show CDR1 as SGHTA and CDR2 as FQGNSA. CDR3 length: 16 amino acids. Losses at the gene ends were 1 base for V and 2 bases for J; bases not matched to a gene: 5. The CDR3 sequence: CASSLVGGGTYNEQFF. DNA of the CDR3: TGTGCCAGCAGCTTAGTGGGCGGGGGAACCTACAATGAGCAGTTCTTC. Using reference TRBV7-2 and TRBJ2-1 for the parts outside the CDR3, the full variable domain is GAGVSQSPSNKVTEKGKDVELRCDPISGHTALYWYRQSLGQGLEFLIYFQGNSAPDKSGLPSDRFSAERTGGSVSTLTIQRTQQEDSAVYLCASSLVGGGTYNEQFFGPGTRLTVL.

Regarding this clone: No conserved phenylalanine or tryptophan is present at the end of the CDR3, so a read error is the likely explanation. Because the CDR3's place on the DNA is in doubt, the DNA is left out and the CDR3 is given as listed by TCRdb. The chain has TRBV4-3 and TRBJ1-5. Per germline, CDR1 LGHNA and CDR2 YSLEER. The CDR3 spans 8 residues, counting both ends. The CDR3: CAKEAQSK.

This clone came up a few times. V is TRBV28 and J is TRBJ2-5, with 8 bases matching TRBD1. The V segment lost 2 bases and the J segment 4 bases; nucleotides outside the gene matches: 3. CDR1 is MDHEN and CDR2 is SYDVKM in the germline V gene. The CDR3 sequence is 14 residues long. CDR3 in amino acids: CASSLQGAGETQYF. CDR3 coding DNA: TGTGCCAGCAGTTTACAGGGGGCGGGAGAGACCCAGTACTTC.

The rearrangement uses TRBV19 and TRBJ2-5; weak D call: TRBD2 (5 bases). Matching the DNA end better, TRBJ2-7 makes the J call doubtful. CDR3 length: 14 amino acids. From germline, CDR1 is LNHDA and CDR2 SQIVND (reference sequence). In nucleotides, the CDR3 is TGTGCCAGTAGTAGCCCCGGGGTCTCCTACGAGCAGTACTTC. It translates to CASSSPGVSYEQYF.

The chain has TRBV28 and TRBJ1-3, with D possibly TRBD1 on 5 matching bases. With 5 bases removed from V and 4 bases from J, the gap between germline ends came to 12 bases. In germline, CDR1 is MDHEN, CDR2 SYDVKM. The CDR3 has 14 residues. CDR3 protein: CASSTGGGGNTIYF. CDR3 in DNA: TGTGCCAGCAGTACCGGCGGGGGGGGAAACACCATATATTTT.

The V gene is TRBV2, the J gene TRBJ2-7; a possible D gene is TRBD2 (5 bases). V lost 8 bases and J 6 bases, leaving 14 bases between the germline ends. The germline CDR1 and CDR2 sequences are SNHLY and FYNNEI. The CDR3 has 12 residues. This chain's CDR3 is CASERSPREQYF. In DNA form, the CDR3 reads TGTGCCAGCGAGCGGTCCCCCCGCGAGCAGTACTTC.

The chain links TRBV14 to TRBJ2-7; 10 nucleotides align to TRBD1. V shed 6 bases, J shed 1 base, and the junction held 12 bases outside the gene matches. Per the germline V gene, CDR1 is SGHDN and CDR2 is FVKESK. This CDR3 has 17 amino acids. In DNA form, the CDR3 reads TGTGCCAGCAGTACAATGGGGACAGGGGACCTATCCTACGAGCAGTACTTC. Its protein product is CASSTMGTGDLSYEQYF.

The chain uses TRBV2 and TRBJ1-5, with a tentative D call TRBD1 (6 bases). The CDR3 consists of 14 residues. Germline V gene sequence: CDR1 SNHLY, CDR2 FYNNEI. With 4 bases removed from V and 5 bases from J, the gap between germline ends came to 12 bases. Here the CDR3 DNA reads TGTGCCAGCAGTGCCGAACAGGGATATCAGCCCCAGCATTTT. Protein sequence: CASSAEQGYQPQHF.

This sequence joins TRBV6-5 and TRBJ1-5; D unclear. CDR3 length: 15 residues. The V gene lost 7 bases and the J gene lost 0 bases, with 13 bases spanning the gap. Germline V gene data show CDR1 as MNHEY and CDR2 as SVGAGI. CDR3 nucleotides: TGTGCCAGCACGGGTGGTCCCTTTAGCAATCAGCCCCAGCATTTT. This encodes CASTGGPFSNQPQHF.

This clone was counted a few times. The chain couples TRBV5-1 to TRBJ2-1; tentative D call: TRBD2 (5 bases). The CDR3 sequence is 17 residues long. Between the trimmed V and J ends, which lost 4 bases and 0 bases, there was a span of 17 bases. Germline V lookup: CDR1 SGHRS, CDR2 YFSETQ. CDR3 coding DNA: TGCGCCAGCAGCCGTAGCGTTCCACTTAGCTCCTACAATGAGCAGTTCTTC. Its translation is CASSRSVPLSSYNEQFF.

The DNA of the CDR3 is TGTGCCAGCAGTGAAGTGTCAGGGCCTCTTACGCAGTATTTT. Protein sequence: CASSEVSGPLTQYF. The chain carries TRBV6-1 and TRBJ2-3; D possibly corresponds to TRBD1 (5 bases). The CDR3 spans 14 residues. The V gene's germline CDR1 is MNHNS and CDR2 SASEGT. V was shortened by 1 base and J by 8 bases, with 13 bases between the two germline ends.

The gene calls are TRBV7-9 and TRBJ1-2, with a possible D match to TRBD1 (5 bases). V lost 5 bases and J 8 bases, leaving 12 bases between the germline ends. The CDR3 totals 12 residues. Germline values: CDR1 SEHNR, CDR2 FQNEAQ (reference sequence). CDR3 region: CASSLVGEGYTF. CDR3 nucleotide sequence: TGTGCCAGCAGCCTAGTAGGGGAAGGCTACACCTTC.

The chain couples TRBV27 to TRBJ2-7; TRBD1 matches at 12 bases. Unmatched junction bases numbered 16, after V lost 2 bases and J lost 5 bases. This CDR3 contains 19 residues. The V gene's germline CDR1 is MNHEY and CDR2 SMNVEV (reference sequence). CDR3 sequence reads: CASSLRVTILRDRGHEQYF. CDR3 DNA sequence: TGTGCCAGCAGTTTACGGGTAACTATACTCCGGGACAGGGGGCACGAGCAGTACTTC.

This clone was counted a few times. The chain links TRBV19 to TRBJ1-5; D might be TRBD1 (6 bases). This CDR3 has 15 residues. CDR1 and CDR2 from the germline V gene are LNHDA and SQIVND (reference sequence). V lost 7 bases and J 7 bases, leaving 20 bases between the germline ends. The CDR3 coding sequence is TGTGCCAGTACCCTCCACCTGGAGAGGGGGCAGCCCCAGCATTTT. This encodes CASTLHLERGQPQHF.